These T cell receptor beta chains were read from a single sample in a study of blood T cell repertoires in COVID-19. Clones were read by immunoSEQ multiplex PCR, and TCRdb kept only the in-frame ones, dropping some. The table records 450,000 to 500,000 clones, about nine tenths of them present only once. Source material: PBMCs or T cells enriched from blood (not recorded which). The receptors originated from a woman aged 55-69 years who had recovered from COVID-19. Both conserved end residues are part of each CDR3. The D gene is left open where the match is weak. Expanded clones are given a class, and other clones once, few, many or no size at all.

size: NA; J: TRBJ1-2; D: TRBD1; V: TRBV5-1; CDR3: CASSFSPGTGIGYTF; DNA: TGCGCCAGCAGCTTCAGTCCCGGGACAGGGATCGGCTACACCTTC
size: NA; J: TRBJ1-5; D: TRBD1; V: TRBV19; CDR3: CASSIGTGRSNQPQHF; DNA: TGTGCCAGTAGTATAGGGACAGGGAGAAGCAATCAGCCCCAGCATTTT
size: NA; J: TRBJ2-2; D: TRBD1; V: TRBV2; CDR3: CASSEGTGNTGELFF; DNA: TGTGCCAGCAGTGAAGGGACAGGTAACACCGGGGAGCTGTTTTTT
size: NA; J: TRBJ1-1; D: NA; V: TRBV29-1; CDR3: CSAHGGTEAFF; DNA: TGCAGCGCCCACGGGGGAACTGAAGCTTTCTTT
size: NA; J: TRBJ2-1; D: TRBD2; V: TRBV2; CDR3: CASGTSGHNEQFF; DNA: TGTGCCAGTGGGACTAGCGGGCACAATGAGCAGTTCTTC
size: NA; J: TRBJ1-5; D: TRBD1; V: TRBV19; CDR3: CASSEDRDQPQHF; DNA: TGTGCCAGTAGTGAGGACAGGGATCAACCCCAGCATTTT
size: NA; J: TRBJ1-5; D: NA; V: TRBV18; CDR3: CASSPQKLQRGNQPQHF; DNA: TGTGCCAGCTCACCACAGAAGCTCCAGCGCGGCAATCAGCCCCAGCATTTT
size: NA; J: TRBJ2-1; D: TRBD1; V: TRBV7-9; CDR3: CASSPSRDRGMNEQFF; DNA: TGTGCCAGCAGCCCGAGCCGGGACAGGGGGATGAATGAGCAGTTCTTC
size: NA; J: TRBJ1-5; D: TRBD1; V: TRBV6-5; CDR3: CASSYDRANQPQHF; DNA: TGTGCCAGCAGTTACGACAGGGCCAATCAGCCCCAGCATTTT
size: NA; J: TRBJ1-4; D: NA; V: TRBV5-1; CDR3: CASSFSGGKNEKLFF; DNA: TGCGCCAGCAGCTTTTCGGGGGGAAAAAATGAAAAACTGTTTTTT
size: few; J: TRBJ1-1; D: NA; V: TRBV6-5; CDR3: CASTNTERGTEAFF; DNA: TGTGCCAGCACCAATACAGAGAGGGGGACTGAAGCTTTCTTT
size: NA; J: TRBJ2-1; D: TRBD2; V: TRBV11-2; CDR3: CASSPRGRLAGGLNNEQFF; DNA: TGTGCCAGCAGCCCTAGGGGCCGACTAGCGGGGGGATTGAACAATGAGCAGTTCTTC
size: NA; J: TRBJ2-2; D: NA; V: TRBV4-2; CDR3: CASSQNLGGANTGELFF; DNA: TGTGCCAGCAGCCAAAATCTCGGCGGGGCGAACACCGGGGAGCTGTTTTTT
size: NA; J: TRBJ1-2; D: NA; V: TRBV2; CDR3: CASSPNSYGYTF; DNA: TGTGCCAGCAGTCCCAATAGCTATGGCTACACCTTC
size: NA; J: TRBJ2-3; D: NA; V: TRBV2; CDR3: CASSIQGTLYTDTQYF; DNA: TGTGCCAGCAGTATCCAGGGGACCCTTTACACAGATACGCAGTATTTT
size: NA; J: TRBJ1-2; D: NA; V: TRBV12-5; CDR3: CASGFREMTLNYGYTF; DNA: TGTGCTAGTGGTTTTAGGGAGATGACACTTAACTATGGCTACACCTTC
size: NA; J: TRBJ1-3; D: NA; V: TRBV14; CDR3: CASSQEGSVSGNTIYF; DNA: TGTGCCAGCAGCCAAGAGGGCAGTGTCTCTGGAAACACCATATATTTT
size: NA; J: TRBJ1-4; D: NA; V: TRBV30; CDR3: CAWSVKGLGEKLFF; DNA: TGTGCCTGGAGTGTAAAAGGCCTAGGAGAAAAACTGTTTTTT
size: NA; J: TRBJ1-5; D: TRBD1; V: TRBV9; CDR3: CASSVGTGGNQPQHF; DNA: TGTGCCAGCAGCGTAGGGACAGGCGGCAATCAGCCCCAGCATTTT
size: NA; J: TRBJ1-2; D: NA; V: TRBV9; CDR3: CASSVQTGGDYGYTF; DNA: TGTGCCAGCAGCGTACAGACAGGTGGGGACTATGGCTACACCTTC